Presented here are 19 T cell receptor beta chains from one specimen sequenced in a study of T cell changes during pregnancy in multiple sclerosis. The repertoire was sequenced with immunoSEQ multiplex PCR; TCRdb's copy has only in-frame clones and lacks some. The sample includes tens of thousands of clones, about nine tenths seen only once; the top ten take roughly 1.5%. Sequencing was done on a sample of PBMCs (not recorded whether the cells were cultured). These receptors came from a female donor with multiple sclerosis, enrolled in a pregnancy study.

V is TRBV21-1 and J is TRBJ2-3; the D call in the table, TRBD2, was not verified against the DNA. TRBV21-1 is classified as a pseudogene. There are 17 residues in the CDR3. CDR3 residues: CASSARTSGYYTDTQYF. CDR3 DNA sequence: TGTGCCAGCAGCGCCAGGACTAGCGGGTATTACACAGATACGCAGTATTTT.

The rearrangement joins TRBV7-9 to TRBJ2-2; TRBD2 aligns across 7 bases. Germline CDR1 is SEHNR and CDR2 is FQNEAQ (reference sequence). This CDR3 has 14 amino acids. Losses at the gene ends were 7 bases for V and 4 bases for J; bases not matched to a gene: 6. The DNA for the CDR3 is TGTGCCAGCACCTTGGGAGGGAGCACCGGGGAGCTGTTTTTT. Protein: CASTLGGSTGELFF.

This chain connects TRBV11-2 to TRBJ2-2, with D maybe TRBD1 (6 bases). This CDR3 spans 15 amino acids. V dropped 5 bases and J dropped 2 bases, with 12 bases sitting between them. Germline CDR1 SGHAT, CDR2 FQNNGV. The CDR3 DNA sequence: TGTGCCAGCAGCCTATGGGACATTAACACCGGGGAGCTGTTTTTT. Protein sequence: CASSLWDINTGELFF.

The chain links TRBV18 to TRBJ2-7; the match to TRBD2 covers 8 bases. V lost 3 bases to trimming and J lost 6 bases; unmatched junction nucleotides: 4. The CDR3 length is 13 residues. In germline, CDR1 is KGHSH, CDR2 LQKENI. CDR3 nucleotide sequence: TGTGCCAGCTCACCCGGGACTAGTCGCGAGCAGTACTTC. Protein product: CASSPGTSREQYF.

A single count supports this clone. This chain joins TRBV9 and TRBJ2-5, with a weak D call TRBD2 (5 bases). V shed 5 bases and J shed 0 bases, with 11 bases lying between them. The CDR3 is 14 amino acids. Germline V gives CDR1 SGDLS, CDR2 YYNGEE. The CDR3 DNA reads as TGTGCCAGCAGTGATGCGGGTGACCAAGAGACCCAGTACTTC. Translation gives CASSDAGDQETQYF. Based on the CDR3 plus reference TRBV9 and TRBJ2-5, the full variable domain is DSGVTQTPKHLITATGQRVTLRCSPRSGDLSVYWYQQSLDQGLQFLIQYYNGEERAKGNILERFSAQQFPDLHSELNLSSLELGDSALYFCASSDAGDQETQYFGPGTRLLVL.

A single count supports this clone. The chain couples TRBV4-3 to TRBJ2-7; TRBD1 matches 9 bases. The germline gives CDR1 LGHNA, CDR2 YSLEER. The CDR3 is 15 residues long. With V trimmed by 0 bases and J by 6 bases, 6 bases remained unmatched. CDR3 region: CASSQEGQGGSEQYF. The CDR3 DNA reads TGCGCCAGCAGCCAAGAGGGACAGGGAGGTTCCGAGCAGTACTTC.

V and J are TRBV7-2 and TRBJ2-2; the match to TRBD2 covers 12 bases. With 8 bases clipped from V and 5 bases from J, the junction kept 6 bases outside the gene matches. The CDR3 is made up of 15 amino acids. Germline V gene lookup returns CDR1 SGHTA and CDR2 FQGNSA. The CDR3 reads CASLTSGRRTGELFF. The CDR3 DNA follows: TGTGCCAGCCTAACTAGCGGGAGGAGAACCGGGGAGCTGTTTTTT.

The chain couples TRBV30 to TRBJ2-7; 11 bases map to TRBD1. The CDR3 extends over 13 amino acids. CDR1 is GTSNPN, CDR2 SVGIG, per germline (reference sequence). The trim removed 4 bases at V and 3 bases at J, leaving 2 bases unmatched. This CDR3 reads CAWMGTGGYEQYF. In DNA, the CDR3 is TGTGCCTGGATGGGGACAGGGGGCTACGAGCAGTACTTC.

The chain combines TRBV27 with TRBJ1-4; the match to TRBD1 covers 9 bases. Trimming removed 5 bases from V and 6 bases from J; junction bases left unmatched: 4. CDR3 size: 14 residues. Germline CDR1 MNHEY, CDR2 SMNVEV (reference sequence). This CDR3 reads CASSPGQGYEKLFF. The CDR3 region has the DNA TGTGCCAGCAGTCCCGGACAGGGGTATGAAAAACTGTTTTTT.

The chain is built from TRBV7-2 and TRBJ2-2; 7 bases align to TRBD2. Trimming took 1 base from V and 1 from J; bases not matched to a gene: 3. Germline V CDR1 and CDR2: SGHTA, FQGNSA. The CDR3 contains 16 residues. CDR3 region: CASSLGPGGNTGELFF. The CDR3 region has the DNA TGTGCCAGCAGCTTAGGTCCGGGAGGGAACACCGGGGAGCTGTTTTTT.

The chain uses TRBV19 and TRBJ1-5, with D possibly TRBD1 on 5 matching bases. Germline V gene data show CDR1 as LNHDA and CDR2 as SQIVND (reference sequence). The CDR3 consists of 15 residues. V lost 3 bases and J 3 bases, leaving 12 bases between the germline ends. The CDR3 protein is CASSMAQAYNQPQHF. The CDR3 DNA follows: TGTGCCAGTAGTATGGCACAGGCCTACAATCAGCCCCAGCATTTT.

The rearrangement links TRBV29-1 to TRBJ1-1; D not certain. The CDR3 extends over 9 amino acids. Deletions cut 8 bases from V and 5 bases from J, with 6 bases between. The germline V gene has CDR1 SQVTM and CDR2 ANQGSEA. DNA of the CDR3: TGCAGCCTGGGGACTGAAGCTTTCTTT. Translating gives CSLGTEAFF. Together with reference TRBV29-1 and TRBJ1-1, the CDR3 gives the full variable domain: SAVISQKPSRDICQRGTSLTIQCQVDSQVTMMFWYRQQPGQSLTLIATANQGSEATYESGFVIDKFPISRPNLTFSTLTVSNMSPEDSSIYLCSLGTEAFFGQGTRLTVV.

The V and J genes are TRBV7-3 and TRBJ2-1; D unclear. CDR1 is SGHTA, CDR2 FQGTGA, per germline. V lost 5 bases and J 8 bases, leaving 13 bases between the germline ends. This CDR3 spans 13 amino acids. The CDR3 spells CASSPSWADEQFF. DNA for the CDR3: TGTGCCAGCAGCCCCTCTTGGGCGGATGAGCAGTTCTTC. Full variable domain (remainder filled in from reference TRBV7-3 and TRBJ2-1): GAGVSQTPSNKVTEKGKYVELRCDPISGHTALYWYRQSLGQGPEFLIYFQGTGAADDSGLPNDRFFAVRPEGSVSTLKIQRTERGDSAVYLCASSPSWADEQFFGPGTRLTVL.

The V gene is TRBV18, the J gene TRBJ2-7, with TRBD1 matching 7 bases. This CDR3 contains 15 residues. Germline loops: CDR1 KGHSH, CDR2 LQKENI. V was clipped by 8 bases and J by 6 bases; unmatched bases: 16. CDR3 coding DNA: TGTGCCAGCCAACGAGCCGAAGGGGGCAGAATCGAGCAGTACTTC. Amino acid sequence: CASQRAEGGRIEQYF.

This clone was recorded once. This chain connects TRBV5-1 to TRBJ1-1; 7 nucleotides agree with TRBD1. This CDR3 contains 14 residues. Germline V lookup: CDR1 SGHRS, CDR2 YFSETQ. With V trimmed by 0 bases and J by 6 bases, 5 bases remained unmatched. CDR3 residues: CASSLVTGEAEAFF. CDR3 nucleotide sequence: TGCGCCAGCAGCTTGGTTACAGGGGAGGCTGAAGCTTTCTTT.

The genes are TRBV30 and TRBJ1-4, with TRBD1 matching 7 bases. This CDR3 contains 13 residues. From germline, CDR1 is GTSNPN and CDR2 SVGIG (reference sequence). J lost 9 bases, V lost 2 bases, and 6 bases had no gene match. CDR3 residues: CAWSMAGGQKLFF. DNA of the CDR3: TGTGCCTGGAGTATGGCAGGGGGACAAAAACTGTTTTTT.

The chain recombines TRBV5-5 with TRBJ2-1; 7 positions agree with TRBD2. The trim removed 4 bases at V and 2 bases at J, leaving 9 bases unmatched. CDR1 SGHKS and CDR2 YYEKEE come from the germline V gene (reference sequence). CDR3 length equals 16 residues. CDR3 in amino acids: CASSVGEGVTYNEQFF. As DNA, the CDR3 is TGTGCCAGCAGCGTAGGGGAGGGAGTCACCTACAATGAGCAGTTCTTC.

A few counts support this clone. The chain links TRBV9 to TRBJ2-7; 9 bases are shared with TRBD2. The CDR3 runs to 15 residues. With V trimmed by 0 bases and J by 6 bases, 7 bases remained unmatched. The germline V gene encodes CDR1 SGDLS and CDR2 YYNGEE. The CDR3 loop is CASSVGGSGSPEQYF. CDR3 in DNA: TGTGCCAGCAGCGTAGGGGGTAGCGGGAGTCCCGAGCAGTACTTC.

This clone was recorded only once. V gene TRBV5-4 combines with J gene TRBJ2-7; no reliable D call. V dropped 0 bases and J dropped 1 base, with 5 bases sitting between them. From germline, CDR1 is SGHNT and CDR2 YYREEE (reference sequence). The CDR3 totals 13 residues. The CDR3 coding sequence is TGTGCCAGCAGCTTGGCTTCTTCCTACGAGCAGTACTTC. Its translation: CASSLASSYEQYF.